This T cell receptor beta chain comes out of a study of CD8 T cells in Susac syndrome. About 0.45 to 1 ug RNA was reverse transcribed with random hexamers. Amplification of TCR beta CDR3 spanned 54 Vbeta and 13 Jbeta via immunoSEQ multiplex PCR. TCRdb processed the immunoSEQ multiplex PCR reads anew with MiXCR; each CDR3 protein has one entry. The sample lists approximately 49,000 distinct CDR3 sequences, approximately 95% occurring once. This CDR3 is 18 amino acids long. Trimming took 4 bases from V and 3 from J; bases not matched to a gene: 14. The germline gives CDR1 MNHEY, CDR2 SMNVEV (reference sequence).

This receptor was identified in a human donor with Susac syndrome. Source material: CD8+ T cells from PBMCs. The chain has TRBV27 and TRBJ2-1, with 8 positions matching TRBD2. As DNA, the CDR3 is TGTGCCAGCAGTTCATTCAATACCGGGACTAGGTACTACAATGAGCAGTTCTTC. Protein: CASSSFNTGTRYYNEQFF.